These 27 T cell receptor beta chains came from one sample sequenced in a study of OX40 agonist ivuxolimab in advanced cancers. Sequencing used immunoSEQ multiplex PCR; TCRdb keeps in-frame clones, though not all of them. In the table there are 50,000 to 65,000 clones, almost 95% of which are singletons. The sequencing used CD4+ or CD8+ T cells sorted from blood, collected in a trial of the OX40 agonist ivuxolimab. These TCRs come from an adult with an advanced solid tumor such as melanoma, head and neck, liver or kidney cancer.

The chain recombines TRBV7-7 with TRBJ2-5, with 10 nucleotides matching TRBD2. V dropped 5 bases and J dropped 1; count of bases not matched to a gene: 7. CDR1 is SSHAT and CDR2 is FNYEAQ in the germline V gene (reference sequence). The CDR3 totals 16 residues. CDR3 region: CASSHLTSGTQETQYF. In DNA, the CDR3 is TGTGCCAGCAGCCACCTTACTAGCGGGACCCAAGAGACCCAGTACTTC.

In this sample, this clone turned up once. V and J are TRBV4-1 and TRBJ2-7; no clear D gene. The CDR3 extends over 14 amino acids. V lost 2 bases and J lost 0, with 8 bases in between. The V gene's germline CDR1 is MGHRA and CDR2 YSYEKL. This CDR3 reads CASSQSEYSYEQYF. The CDR3 DNA reads as TGCGCCAGCAGCCAATCCGAGTACTCCTACGAGCAGTACTTC.

This sequence joins TRBV10-1 and TRBJ2-5; no clear D. V lost 5 bases to trimming and J lost 5 bases, with 12 bases between them. The CDR3 covers 13 residues. The germline V gene has CDR1 WNHNN and CDR2 SYGVQD (reference sequence). CDR3 in amino acids: CASSRFKSETQYF. The DNA of the CDR3 is TGCGCCAGCAGTCGATTCAAAAGTGAGACCCAGTACTTC.

The rearrangement joins TRBV10-2 to TRBJ1-2; D is possibly TRBD1 (6 bases). Trimming left V 4 bases short and J 1 base short, with 10 bases between. This CDR3 has 14 amino acids. Germline V gene data show CDR1 as WSHSY and CDR2 as SAAADI. CDR3 residues: CASSVLDSNYGYTF. CDR3 DNA sequence: TGCGCCAGCAGTGTATTGGACAGTAACTATGGCTACACCTTC.

The chain recombines TRBV4-1 with TRBJ2-7; 7 bases map to TRBD2. This CDR3 has 15 amino acids. J was trimmed by 5 bases and V by 4 bases; bases with no gene match: 11. Germline loops: CDR1 MGHRA, CDR2 YSYEKL. The CDR3 here is CASSPLGGDRNEQYF. As DNA, the CDR3 is TGCGCCAGCAGCCCCCTGGGAGGGGATCGCAACGAGCAGTACTTC.

This clone was detected once. The rearrangement uses TRBV4-1 and TRBJ2-5, with 12 bases aligning to TRBD2. Unmatched junction bases numbered 9, after V lost 4 bases and J lost 3 bases. CDR1 is MGHRA, CDR2 YSYEKL, per germline. The CDR3 is made up of 17 amino acids. CDR3 sequence reads: CASSLERLAGEEETQYF. DNA for the CDR3: TGCGCCAGCAGCCTGGAGAGACTAGCGGGGGAGGAAGAGACCCAGTACTTC.

V is TRBV7-8 and J is TRBJ1-5; maybe TRBD1 (5 bases). The CDR3 extends over 13 amino acids. Germline V gene data show CDR1 as SGHVS and CDR2 as FQNEAQ. The V and J ends lost 5 bases and 9 bases respectively, with 14 bases between them. CDR3 nucleotide sequence: TGTGCCAGCAGCCGGGACCCTACGGGGCCCCAGCATTTT. Translated, it gives CASSRDPTGPQHF.

V gene TRBV6-6 combines with J gene TRBJ2-2; D is unresolved. V was shortened by 6 bases and J by 6 bases, with 11 bases between the two germline ends. Looked up from germline, CDR1 is MNHNY and CDR2 is SVGAGI (reference sequence). CDR3 length equals 13 residues. CDR3 protein: CASSPETAGELFF. DNA for the CDR3: TGTGCCAGCAGCCCCGAGACGGCCGGGGAGCTGTTTTTT.

V usage is TRBV6-5 and J usage is TRBJ2-1, with D unresolved. The germline V gene has CDR1 MNHEY and CDR2 SVGAGI. V dropped 3 bases and J dropped 0 bases, with 3 bases sitting between them. The CDR3 contains 13 residues. CDR3 coding DNA: TGTGCCAGCAGTTATGACTCCTACAATGAGCAGTTCTTC. This translates into CASSYDSYNEQFF.

The chain couples TRBV15 to TRBJ1-2; possible D gene TRBD1, 5 bases. CDR1 LNHNV and CDR2 YYDKDF come from the germline V gene (reference sequence). This CDR3 is built from 15 residues. Trimming removed 1 base at V and 4 bases at J, with 13 bases between. The CDR3 nucleotides are TGTGCCACCAGCAGAGGTGAGACAGACATCTATGGCTACACCTTC. Its protein is CATSRGETDIYGYTF.

The V gene is TRBV19, the J gene TRBJ2-3; 9 bases match TRBD2. With 2 bases clipped from V and 11 bases from J, the junction kept 11 bases outside the gene matches. CDR1 and CDR2 (germline): LNHDA, SQIVND (reference sequence). CDR3 length: 15 amino acids. The CDR3 nucleotides read TGTGCCAGTAGTATAACAGCTTCTAGCGGGAAGGGGCAGTATTTT. Amino acids: CASSITASSGKGQYF. The variable domain in full, with the rest retrieved from reference TRBV19 and TRBJ2-3, is DGGITQSPKYLFRKEGQNVTLSCEQNLNHDAMYWYRQDPGQGLRLIYYSQIVNDFQKGDIAEGYSVSREKKESFPLTVTSAQKNPTAFYLCASSITASSGKGQYFGPGTRLTVL.

V usage is TRBV7-9 and J usage is TRBJ2-7, with TRBD2 identical over 15 bases. The CDR3 extends over 19 amino acids. The germline CDR1 and CDR2 sequences are SEHNR and FQNEAQ (reference sequence). V dropped 6 bases and J dropped 2; count of bases not matched to a gene: 14. CDR3 nucleotides: TGTGCCAGCAGTTCCATCACGGGACTAGCGGGGGGTTTCCCCTACGAGCAGTACTTC. Translation gives CASSSITGLAGGFPYEQYF. Based on the CDR3 plus reference TRBV7-9 and TRBJ2-7, the full variable domain is DTGVSQNPRHKITKRGQNVTFRCDPISEHNRLYWYRQTLGQGPEFLTYFQNEAQLEKSRLLSDRFSAERPKGSFSTLEIQRTEQGDSAMYLCASSSITGLAGGFPYEQYFGPGTRLTVT.

This rearrangement joins TRBV9 to TRBJ2-7; D is ambiguous. The CDR3 totals 15 residues. Trimming left V 0 bases short and J 4 bases short, with 14 bases between. From germline, CDR1 is SGDLS and CDR2 YYNGEE. The CDR3 spells CASSVDDFSGYEQYF. The CDR3 coding sequence is TGTGCCAGCAGCGTAGATGACTTCTCCGGATACGAGCAGTACTTC.

The CDR3 DNA reads TGTGCCAGCAGTCTGAGGGCAGATACGCAGTATTTT. This codes for CASSLRADTQYF. V and J are TRBV2 and TRBJ2-3, with D perhaps matching TRBD2 (5 bases). Germline V gene sequence: CDR1 SNHLY, CDR2 FYNNEI. V was pared by 5 bases and J by 4 bases, with 7 bases between. The CDR3 covers 12 residues.

About this clone: The sample carries other DNA sequences with the same CDR3. V and J are TRBV7-9 and TRBJ2-7; 9 nucleotides agree with TRBD1. Looked up from germline, CDR1 is SEHNR and CDR2 is FQNEAQ (reference sequence). CDR3 length: 14 amino acids. The junction had 5 bases not matched to a gene; V was cut back by 4 bases and J by 4 bases. The CDR3 nucleotides read TGTGCCAGCAGCTCAGACAGGGGGGTTTACGAGCAGTACTTC. Amino acid sequence: CASSSDRGVYEQYF. The whole variable domain, remainder taken from reference TRBV7-9 and TRBJ2-7, is DTGVSQNPRHKITKRGQNVTFRCDPISEHNRLYWYRQTLGQGPEFLTYFQNEAQLEKSRLLSDRFSAERPKGSFSTLEIQRTEQGDSAMYLCASSSDRGVYEQYFGPGTRLTVT.

This clone was seen just once. V and J are TRBV7-3 and TRBJ1-1, with a tentative D call TRBD1 (5 bases). V lost 1 base, J lost 6 bases, and 15 bases lay in between. CDR1 and CDR2 (germline): SGHTA, FQGTGA. CDR3 length: 15 residues. Written as DNA, the CDR3 is TGTGCCAGCAGCTTAAGCGCAGGGAGGGGATCTGAAGCTTTCTTT. Protein: CASSLSAGRGSEAFF.

This chain joins TRBV19 and TRBJ1-2, with D unresolved. V lost 4 bases and J lost 6, with 12 bases in between. Germline CDR1 LNHDA, CDR2 SQIVND (reference sequence). The CDR3 has 13 amino acids. DNA for the CDR3: TGTGCCAGTAGTACCGGTGACTCGCATGGCTACACCTTC. Amino acid sequence: CASSTGDSHGYTF.

This chain connects TRBV20-1 to TRBJ2-7, with D perhaps TRBD1 (6 bases). Germline V gene sequence: CDR1 DFQATT, CDR2 SNEGSKA (reference sequence). This CDR3 spans 11 amino acids. V lost 5 bases to trimming and J lost 2 bases, with 7 bases between them. As DNA, the CDR3 is TGCAGTGCTTGGGACACCTACGAGCAGTACTTC. This codes for CSAWDTYEQYF.

The V gene is TRBV11-2, the J gene TRBJ2-7; 8 bases fit TRBD2. Germline V gene sequence: CDR1 SGHAT, CDR2 FQNNGV. The J segment lost 4 bases and the V segment lost 1 base, leaving 6 bases of the junction unmatched. The CDR3 loop spans 15 amino acids. The CDR3 bases are TGTGCCAGCAGCTTAGCGCCTAGCGGGCATTACGAGCAGTACTTC. Protein: CASSLAPSGHYEQYF.

The chain employs TRBV6-1 and TRBJ2-7; D perhaps matches TRBD1 (6 bases). The ends were cut back, 3 bases at V and 2 bases at J, with 20 bases in the middle. The CDR3 is made up of 17 amino acids. Germline CDR1 reads MNHNS; CDR2 reads SASEGT. CDR3 region: CASSEWLVTGTTYEQYF. The CDR3 DNA is TGTGCCAGCAGTGAGTGGCTAGTTACAGGGACCACCTACGAGCAGTACTTC.

This sequence joins TRBV4-3 and TRBJ1-4, with 7 nucleotides matching TRBD1. The CDR3 has 17 amino acids. The V gene's germline CDR1 is LGHNA and CDR2 YSLEER. V dropped 3 bases and J dropped 8; count of bases not matched to a gene: 15. This chain's CDR3 is CASSQLGQEDNLEKLFF. CDR3 sequence (DNA): TGCGCCAGCAGCCAGTTAGGACAGGAAGACAACCTAGAAAAACTGTTTTTT.

This sequence joins TRBV7-9 and TRBJ2-7, with 8 bases that match TRBD1. The CDR3 length is 16 residues. V shed 5 bases, J shed 3 bases, and the junction held 12 bases outside the gene matches. In germline, CDR1 is SEHNR, CDR2 FQNEAQ (reference sequence). CDR3 bases: TGTGCCAGCAGCGCCTGGGGGCAGGGGGCAGGCTACGAGCAGTACTTC. It codes for CASSAWGQGAGYEQYF. Full variable domain (missing parts from reference TRBV7-9 and TRBJ2-7): DTGVSQNPRHKITKRGQNVTFRCDPISEHNRLYWYRQTLGQGPEFLTYFQNEAQLEKSRLLSDRFSAERPKGSFSTLEIQRTEQGDSAMYLCASSAWGQGAGYEQYFGPGTRLTVT.

This clone has only one observation. The chain recombines TRBV5-1 with TRBJ2-7; 13 bases are shared with TRBD2. Germline values: CDR1 SGHRS, CDR2 YFSETQ. The CDR3 spans 16 residues. With V trimmed by 0 bases and J by 4 bases, 4 bases remained unmatched. The CDR3: CASSLAPTSGGYEQYF. The CDR3 bases are TGCGCCAGCAGCTTGGCCCCGACTAGCGGGGGGTACGAGCAGTACTTC.

CDR3 sequence (DNA): TGTGCCAGCAGCGAAGGAGTTGGCACCTTGAACACTGAAGCTTTCTTT. This encodes CASSEGVGTLNTEAFF. The J gene is TRBJ1-1, the V gene TRBV9, with unresolved D. The CDR3 has 16 amino acids. CDR1 and CDR2 (germline): SGDLS, YYNGEE. Trimming cost V 3 bases and J 0 bases, with 15 bases left between them.

This chain connects TRBV6-1 to TRBJ2-7, with 8 positions matching TRBD1. J gave up 0 bases and V 6 bases, and 1 base lay outside the gene matches. Germline V lookup: CDR1 MNHNS, CDR2 SASEGT. This CDR3 is 13 amino acids long. CDR3 sequence (DNA): TGTGCCAGCAGGGGACAGGACTCCTACGAGCAGTACTTC. It encodes CASRGQDSYEQYF.

The genes are TRBV6-6 and TRBJ2-7; tentative D call: TRBD2 (5 bases). CDR1 is MNHNY, CDR2 SVGAGI, per germline (reference sequence). Trimming left V 6 bases short and J 3 bases short, with 6 bases between. The CDR3 runs 11 residues. The chain's CDR3 is CASRDFYEQYF. The DNA of the CDR3 is TGTGCCAGCAGGGACTTCTACGAGCAGTACTTC.

The rearrangement links TRBV19 to TRBJ2-2, with TRBD2 as a possible D gene (6 bases). Germline CDR1 LNHDA, CDR2 SQIVND (reference sequence). This CDR3 has 17 residues. V lost 1 base to trimming and J lost 3 bases, with 15 bases between them. CDR3 amino acids: CASSIVTMGLDTGELFF. Written as DNA, the CDR3 is TGTGCCAGTAGTATAGTTACAATGGGACTTGACACCGGGGAGCTGTTTTTT. Complete variable domain (other parts from reference TRBV19 and TRBJ2-2): DGGITQSPKYLFRKEGQNVTLSCEQNLNHDAMYWYRQDPGQGLRLIYYSQIVNDFQKGDIAEGYSVSREKKESFPLTVTSAQKNPTAFYLCASSIVTMGLDTGELFFGEGSRLTVL.